This T cell receptor beta chain was profiled in a study of blood T cell repertoires in COVID-19. Study details: The origin of the acute and convalescent COVID-19 samples was the United States, Italy and Spain. T cells, B-cell-depleted T cells, or PBMCs provided the cDNA or gDNA that served as material.

Source study methods: Amplification with reference gene primers provided the estimates of nucleated cell counts. The table came from immunoSEQ multiplex PCR; TCRdb's copy has only in-frame clones and leaves some out. The V and J calls and clone size were taken over from that table, and D and trimming were inferred from the DNA. The table records just under 95,000 clones, about 80% of them present only once. V gave up 6 bases and J gave up 2 bases, with 9 bases separating them. Looked up from germline, CDR1 is MNHEY and CDR2 is SVGEGT. The CDR3 runs 13 residues. The chain recombines TRBV6-2 or TRBV6-3 with TRBJ2-3; no clear D gene. The clonotype was recovered from a human donor in a cohort sampled during active COVID-19. The specimen sequenced was peripheral blood. Written as DNA, the CDR3 is TGTGCCAGCAGCTCGCGGAACACAGATACGCAGTATTTT. Translating it yields CASSSRNTDTQYF.